This entry concerns a single TCR beta chain. The target antigen is unknown. Germline V gives CDR1 SNHLY, CDR2 FYNNEI. There are 15 residues in the CDR3. V gave up 7 bases and J gave up 6 bases, with 20 bases separating them. These data come from a study of shared clonotypes between healthy human individuals. The study's findings and limits: It was anticipated that sequencing depth would influence how many clonotypes donors shared. A reduction in generation probabilities was seen for non-shared clonotypes relative to those shared by all four donors. Generally, estimated richness proved larger in naive subsets than it did in memory subsets.

Naive CD8 cells lacked CD45RO, underwent positive selection for CCR7 and left out terminally differentiated effector memory CD45RA+ cells. The donors were adults (healthy and HIV-negative) with no recent acute infections or vaccinations. Data came from immunoSEQ multiplex PCR; TCRdb stores just in-frame clones and leaves some out. This table has about 2.1 million clones, approximately 92% appearing once. The chain links TRBV2 to TRBJ2-3, with D perhaps TRBD2 (5 bases). The TCR originated in a man aged 18 to 30 in good health. Some clones in this sample may be carry-over from other donors' samples. The sequenced material came from naive CD8+ T cells from PBMCs. The CDR3 sequence is CASTMEAGETDTQYF. Written as DNA, the CDR3 is TGTGCCAGCACCATGGAGGCGGGTGAGACCGATACGCAGTATTTT.